This TCR beta chain was captured in a study of cytomegalovirus exposure and HLA in healthy donors. Study findings and constraints: A later analysis reportedly found fewer N-insertions in an Asian-associated ancestry cluster than the roughly 670-donor mean. Certain indistinguishable V segments, among them TRBV6-2 and TRBV6-3, were excluded.

In the PCR, 60 Vbeta and 13 Jbeta primers were used. Assay used: immunoSEQ multiplex PCR; TCRdb lists only in-frame clones, some missing. The data contain more than 130,000 clones, less than 85% of them seen just once; the ten biggest clones take up about 6.8%. Points on this clone: The antigen remains unidentified.

The junction had 12 bases not matched to a gene; V was cut back by 0 bases and J by 6 bases. The CDR3 is 18 residues long. Germline V gene data show CDR1 as LGHNA and CDR2 as YSLEER. This TCR came from a man aged 35 to 55 in good health and CMV-seropositive. Sample: PBMCs. This chain uses TRBV4-3 with TRBJ2-2; 8 bases are a match to TRBD1. CDR3 protein: CASSQDPKFRGQAGELFF. The CDR3 nucleotides read TGCGCCAGCAGCCAAGACCCTAAATTCAGGGGGCAAGCCGGGGAGCTGTTTTTT.